The 23 T cell receptor beta chains reported below all come from one sample, sequenced in a study of blood T cells in healthy people across ages. Next came a second PCR, run for about 7 to 12 cycles, which used a sample-barcoded 5' primer along with a J-beta primer mix. From the 5' RACE reads, TCRdb called clonotypes with MiXCR, one entry per CDR3 protein. The table includes around 1.7 million distinct CDR3 sequences, approximately 30% detected once. The sequencing sample was made of blood. All receptors come from a woman in her 30s in good health.

The V call is TRBV6-5, the J call TRBJ2-7, with 9 bases lining up with TRBD2. Germline CDR1 MNHEY, CDR2 SVGAGI. V dropped 5 bases and J dropped 4; count of bases not matched to a gene: 12. This CDR3 has 16 residues. CDR3 DNA: TGTGCCAGCAGTCCTCTAGCGGGGAGTTTGGGGTACGAGCAGTACTTC. Translation gives CASSPLAGSLGYEQYF.

V is TRBV20-1 and J is TRBJ2-7, with D maybe TRBD2 (5 bases). The V gene lost 6 bases and the J gene lost 0 bases, with 12 bases spanning the gap. Germline V lookup: CDR1 DFQATT, CDR2 SNEGSKA (reference sequence). This CDR3 has 13 residues. CDR3 coding DNA: TGCAGTGCCCTAGCTCCGAGCTCCTACGAGCAGTACTTC. This codes for CSALAPSSYEQYF.

This clonotype was seen many times. The rearrangement joins TRBV7-9 to TRBJ2-6; 8 positions match TRBD1. This CDR3 spans 19 amino acids. With V trimmed by 3 bases and J by 0 bases, 10 bases remained unmatched. Germline CDR1 SEHNR, CDR2 FQNEAQ (reference sequence). The CDR3 spells CASSFTWDRFTSGANVLTF. The CDR3 DNA reads as TGTGCCAGCAGCTTTACCTGGGACAGGTTTACCTCTGGGGCCAACGTCCTGACTTTC.

This rearrangement joins TRBV3-1 to TRBJ2-2; D is unclear. CDR1 and CDR2 from the germline V gene are LGHDT and YNNKEL (reference sequence). V was cut by 1 base and J by 6 bases, with 6 bases left in between. CDR3 length equals 13 residues. The CDR3 reads CASSQGSAGELFF. The DNA for the CDR3 is TGTGCCAGCAGCCAAGGTTCGGCCGGGGAGCTGTTTTTT.

This clonotype was recorded a few times. This chain uses TRBV4-1 with TRBJ1-2; D remains ambiguous. V lost 0 bases to trimming and J lost 4 bases, with 15 bases between them. CDR3 size: 16 residues. Germline values: CDR1 MGHRA, CDR2 YSYEKL. CDR3 DNA: TGCGCCAGCAGCCAAGATCAAGGACGGTCTCCCTATGGCTACACCTTC. Residues: CASSQDQGRSPYGYTF.

This clonotype came up many times. This CDR3 reads CASSYSGGAPGYTF. DNA for the CDR3: TGTGCCAGCAGTTACTCTGGGGGGGCCCCCGGCTACACCTTC. The chain combines TRBV6-5 with TRBJ1-2; tentative D call: TRBD1 (6 bases). Trimming cost V 0 bases and J 8 bases, with 13 bases left between them. The CDR3 totals 14 residues. The germline gives CDR1 MNHEY, CDR2 SVGAGI.

There are a few counts of this clonotype. The chain recombines TRBV12-3 or TRBV12-4 with TRBJ1-3; D call uncertain. The CDR3 length is 14 residues. V lost 6 bases to trimming and J lost 2 bases, with 11 bases between them. The CDR3 sequence is CASSTRAPGNTIYF. CDR3 in DNA: TGTGCCAGCAGCACTCGGGCCCCTGGAAACACCATATATTTT.

This clonotype was counted a few times. The gene calls are TRBV10-2 and TRBJ2-5; TRBD2 matches at 7 bases. Germline CDR1 WSHSY, CDR2 SAAADI. V was pared by 8 bases and J by 4 bases, with 13 bases of the junction left unmatched. CDR3 length: 15 residues. The CDR3 nucleotides are TGCGCCAGCCGGGGGATTAGCGGGTTTAGAGAGACCCAGTACTTC. This encodes CASRGISGFRETQYF.

This clonotype was recorded a few times. A much larger clone differs by one base, so this may be a read error. CDR3 DNA sequence: TGTGCCAGCAGCTTGGCCAGGAGAAACATTCAGTACTTC. Protein: CASSLARRNIQYF. The rearrangement links TRBV5-6 to TRBJ2-4; D gene ambiguous. The germline V and J ends were trimmed by 0 bases and 6 bases, with 7 bases remaining between them. The CDR3 length is 13 residues. CDR1 is SGHDT, CDR2 YYEEEE, per germline.

The chain has TRBV29-1 and TRBJ1-1, with a weak D call TRBD1 (6 bases). Deletions cut 6 bases from V and 0 bases from J, with 11 bases between. The germline V gene has CDR1 SQVTM and CDR2 ANQGSEA. CDR3 length: 13 residues. The CDR3 DNA is TGCAGCGTCGTTGACAGGTTGAACACTGAAGCTTTCTTT. Its protein is CSVVDRLNTEAFF. The complete variable domain, with remaining parts taken from reference TRBV29-1 and TRBJ1-1, reads SAVISQKPSRDICQRGTSLTIQCQVDSQVTMMFWYRQQPGQSLTLIATANQGSEATYESGFVIDKFPISRPNLTFSTLTVSNMSPEDSSIYLCSVVDRLNTEAFFGQGTRLTVV.

The chain has TRBV12-3 or TRBV12-4 and TRBJ1-4; 9 bases match TRBD1. This CDR3 is 17 amino acids long. V gave up 3 bases and J gave up 4 bases; unmatched junction bases: 9. The CDR3 DNA is TGTGCCAGCAGTTTCTTCACCCCGGGACAGGGTAATGAAAAACTGTTTTTT. This gives the protein CASSFFTPGQGNEKLFF.

This clonotype was picked up many times. This sequence joins TRBV12-3 or TRBV12-4 and TRBJ2-5; the D gene is possibly TRBD1 (6 bases). V was clipped by 4 bases and J by 7 bases, with 13 bases between them. CDR3 size: 13 residues. The CDR3, as DNA: TGTGCCAGCAGTTCCGGCAGGGGTGGGACCCAGTACTTC. Its translation: CASSSGRGGTQYF.

This clonotype has more than one count but fewer than ten. This rearrangement joins TRBV10-3 to TRBJ2-3, with 10 bases that match TRBD2. The germline V gene encodes CDR1 ENHRY and CDR2 SYGVKD. The V gene end was trimmed by 5 bases and the J gene end by 3 bases; junction bases not matched to a gene: 5. The CDR3 runs 15 residues. In DNA form, the CDR3 reads TGTGCCATCAGTTCCCTAGCGGGGGCAACAGATACGCAGTATTTT. Translated: CAISSLAGATDTQYF.

The J gene is TRBJ1-5, the V gene TRBV15; D is unclear. The CDR3 totals 15 residues. V was pared by 3 bases and J by 3 bases, with 12 bases between. Germline V gene sequence: CDR1 LNHNV, CDR2 YYDKDF (reference sequence). DNA for the CDR3: TGTGCCACCAGCAGGTCGCAGGCGATCAATCAGCCCCAGCATTTT. It encodes CATSRSQAINQPQHF.

This clonotype was observed a handful of times. The CDR3 DNA is TGTGCCAGCGCAGGGGACCCCTACGAGCAGTACTTC. Protein product: CASAGDPYEQYF. The rearrangement links TRBV28 to TRBJ2-7; possible D gene TRBD1, 6 bases. CDR1 is MDHEN, CDR2 SYDVKM, per germline. The CDR3 is 12 residues long. Trimming removed 8 bases at V and 2 bases at J, with 10 bases between.

About this clonotype itself: Here the CDR3 omits its conserved ending phenylalanine or tryptophan, so a read error is the likely source. V is TRBV4-1 and J is TRBJ2-4; D possibly corresponds to TRBD2 (5 bases). The V gene lost 1 base and the J gene lost 3 bases, with 13 bases spanning the gap. Per germline, CDR1 MGHRA and CDR2 YSYEKL. The CDR3 has 16 residues. CDR3 in DNA: TGCGCCAGCAGCCAAGTGCCACTAGTGGGCAAAAACATTCAGTACCTC. Translation: CASSQVPLVGKNIQYL.

To note about this clonotype: This may stem from a read error, because a much larger clone lies one nucleotide away. The gene calls are TRBV11-2 and TRBJ2-7; 7 nucleotides match TRBD2. This CDR3 is built from 14 residues. Germline V gene lookup returns CDR1 SGHAT and CDR2 FQNNGV. With V trimmed by 8 bases and J by 3 bases, 10 bases remained unmatched. CDR3 sequence (DNA): TGTGCCAGCGGCCCCGCGGGCGGGGGCTACGAGCAGTACTTC. It specifies CASGPAGGGYEQYF.

This clonotype occurred a few times. The V and J genes are TRBV6-1 and TRBJ2-7; 12 bases are shared with TRBD1. Germline V CDR1 and CDR2: MNHNS, SASEGT. V lost 6 bases and J lost 3; bases outside the gene matches: 6. This CDR3 region has 15 residues. CDR3: CASRGGTGGIYEQYF. The CDR3 coding sequence is TGTGCCAGCAGGGGCGGGACAGGGGGCATCTACGAGCAGTACTTC.

This clonotype was seen only a few times. The chain couples TRBV20-1 to TRBJ1-1, with 7 bases aligning to TRBD1. Trimming took 7 bases from V and 6 from J; bases not matched to a gene: 11. The CDR3 length is 13 residues. CDR1 and CDR2 (germline): DFQATT, SNEGSKA (reference sequence). CDR3 DNA: TGCAGTGTAGCGAGGGACAGTCAAGCTGAAGCTTTCTTT. Translated, it gives CSVARDSQAEAFF.

The chain links TRBV29-1 to TRBJ2-5, with a weak D call TRBD1 (7 bases). The CDR3 has 11 residues. V was trimmed by 7 bases and J by 11 bases, leaving 17 bases between them. The germline CDR1 and CDR2 sequences are SQVTM and ANQGSEA. CDR3 loop: CSAGQVREQYF. In DNA form, the CDR3 reads TGCAGCGCCGGACAGGTCCGGGAGCAGTACTTC.

The chain couples TRBV29-1 to TRBJ2-1, with 7 bases that match TRBD1. The germline V gene encodes CDR1 SQVTM and CDR2 ANQGSEA. Trimming at V came to 6 bases and at J to 7 bases, leaving 9 bases not matched to a gene. The CDR3 is made up of 13 amino acids. The CDR3 sequence: CSVNRGLGNEQFF. CDR3 in DNA: TGCAGCGTGAACAGGGGCCTAGGGAATGAGCAGTTCTTC.

This clonotype was counted a few times. The chain uses TRBV29-1 and TRBJ2-1; tentatively, D is TRBD1 or TRBD2 (6 bases each). The V gene lost 6 bases and the J gene lost 6 bases, with 9 bases spanning the gap. Per germline, CDR1 SQVTM and CDR2 ANQGSEA. The CDR3 has 11 residues. This CDR3 is CSVGGTNEQFF. CDR3 nucleotides: TGCAGCGTGGGGGGCACCAATGAGCAGTTCTTC.

This clonotype has more than one count but fewer than ten. The rearrangement joins TRBV5-1 to TRBJ2-5; D remains ambiguous. The CDR3 extends over 14 amino acids. The V gene's germline CDR1 is SGHRS and CDR2 YFSETQ. Trimming pared 1 base from V and 4 bases from J, leaving 11 bases between. The CDR3 coding sequence is TGCGCCAGCAGCTTGACCTCGGTAGGAGAGACCCAGTACTTC. Its protein is CASSLTSVGETQYF.